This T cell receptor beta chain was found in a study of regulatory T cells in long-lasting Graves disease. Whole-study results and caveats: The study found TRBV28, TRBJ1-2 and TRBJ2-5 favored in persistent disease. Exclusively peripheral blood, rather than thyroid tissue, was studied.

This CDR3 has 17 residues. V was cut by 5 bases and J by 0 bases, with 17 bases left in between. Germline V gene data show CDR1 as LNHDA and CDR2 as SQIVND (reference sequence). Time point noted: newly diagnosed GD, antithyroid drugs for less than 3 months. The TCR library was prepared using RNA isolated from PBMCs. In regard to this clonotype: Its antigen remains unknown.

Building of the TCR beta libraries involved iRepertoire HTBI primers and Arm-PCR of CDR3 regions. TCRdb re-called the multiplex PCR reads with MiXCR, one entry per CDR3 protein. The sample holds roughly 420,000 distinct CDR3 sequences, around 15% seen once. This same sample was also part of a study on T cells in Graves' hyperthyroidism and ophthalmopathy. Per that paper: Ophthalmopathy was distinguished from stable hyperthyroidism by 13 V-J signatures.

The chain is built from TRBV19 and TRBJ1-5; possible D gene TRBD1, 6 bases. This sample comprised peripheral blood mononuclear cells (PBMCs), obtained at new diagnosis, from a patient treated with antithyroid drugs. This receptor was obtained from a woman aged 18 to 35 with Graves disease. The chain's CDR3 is CASSPGTPTFSNQPQHF. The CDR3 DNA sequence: TGTGCCAGTAGTCCCGGGACACCGACCTTTAGCAATCAGCCCCAGCATTTT.